This T cell receptor beta chain was recorded in a study of sequential checkpoint blockade in melanoma. Study background: Randomization was 1:1 between first-line nivolumab→ipilimumab and ipilimumab→nivolumab. After both sequences, patients received maintenance nivolumab.

As for treatment: randomized to nivolumab then ipilimumab (arm A) or the reverse (arm B). Live CD3+CD8+ CD19− CD56− cells were sorted from PBMCs. The CDR3 loop spans 16 amino acids. The germline V gene encodes CDR1 LNHDA and CDR2 SQIVND (reference sequence). With V trimmed by 1 base and J by 4 bases, 9 bases remained unmatched. Repertoires were generated with immunoSEQ multiplex PCR, while TCRdb's copy carries only in-frame clones and drops some. The repertoire holds approximately 11,000 clones, with about 78% as singletons. The genes are TRBV19 and TRBJ1-1, with 7 bases lining up with TRBD1. The TCR was taken from a human donor with melanoma. This material consisted of CD8+ T cells sorted from blood (inferred from file names), taken from a patient given nivolumab and ipilimumab in sequence. CDR3 in amino acids: CASSIAAGGDGTEAFF. The CDR3 nucleotides read TGTGCCAGTAGTATAGCGGCAGGGGGAGATGGCACTGAAGCTTTCTTT. The variable domain in full, with the rest retrieved from reference TRBV19 and TRBJ1-1, is DGGITQSPKYLFRKEGQNVTLSCEQNLNHDAMYWYRQDPGQGLRLIYYSQIVNDFQKGDIAEGYSVSREKKESFPLTVTSAQKNPTAFYLCASSIAAGGDGTEAFFGQGTRLTVV.